These T cell receptor beta chains were read from a single sample in a study of blood T cell repertoires in COVID-19. TCRdb keeps only in-frame clones here, not all; method: immunoSEQ multiplex PCR. The sample lists more than 300,000 clones, just under 90% seen once, with about a tenth in the top ten. The sequenced sample was PBMCs or T cells enriched from blood (not recorded which). Source of these receptors: a woman aged 25 to 39 who had recovered from COVID-19. CDR3s include the opening cysteine and the closing phenylalanine or tryptophan. D genes are given only for firm matches. Not all rows give a size; the values are once, few, many and, for expanded clones, a class.

V gene	J gene	clone size	D gene	CDR3 protein	CDR3 DNA
TRBV7-9	TRBJ2-5	-	-	CASRGGAGETQYF	TGTGCCAGCAGGGGCGGGGCTGGGGAGACCCAGTACTTC
TRBV20-1	TRBJ1-5	-	-	CSASGDQPQHF	TGCAGTGCTTCGGGTGATCAGCCCCAGCATTTT
TRBV7-9	TRBJ1-4	-	-	CASSLYGDSLGGNEKLFF	TGTGCCAGCAGCTTATACGGTGACAGTTTAGGGGGTAATGAAAAACTGTTTTTT
TRBV2	TRBJ2-1	-	TRBD2	CASSEGERGNEQFF	TGTGCCAGCAGTGAAGGTGAGCGGGGCAATGAGCAGTTCTTC
TRBV29-1	TRBJ2-5	-	-	CSVHRTRQETQYF	TGCAGCGTCCATAGGACAAGACAAGAGACCCAGTACTTC
TRBV7-2	TRBJ1-2	-	-	CASSLRAARDGYTF	TGTGCCAGCAGCTTGAGGGCCGCGAGAGATGGCTACACCTTC
TRBV5-4	TRBJ2-1	once	-	CASSLVGGIEQFF	TGTGCCAGCAGCTTGGTAGGGGGTATTGAGCAGTTCTTC
TRBV5-1	TRBJ1-1	-	TRBD1	CASRYDQGVLDAFF	TGCGCCAGCAGATACGACCAGGGGGTTTTGGACGCTTTCTTT
TRBV28	TRBJ1-2	many	TRBD1	CASSWDRSYGYTF	TGTGCCAGCAGTTGGGACAGAAGCTATGGCTACACCTTC
TRBV11-3	TRBJ2-1	-	-	CASSTGPGNEQFF	TGTGCCAGCAGCACCGGACCGGGGAATGAGCAGTTCTTC
TRBV28	TRBJ2-7	-	-	CASLTPQGKSGSYEQYF	TGTGCCAGCCTGACGCCGCAGGGAAAGAGTGGGTCCTACGAGCAGTACTTC
TRBV25-1	TRBJ1-1	-	TRBD1	CASRTGGGEAFF	TGTGCCAGCAGAACAGGGGGCGGTGAAGCTTTCTTT
TRBV19	TRBJ2-6	once	TRBD1	CASSVSQGAGGANVLTF	TGTGCCAGTAGTGTATCGCAGGGGGCAGGCGGGGCCAACGTCCTGACTTTC
TRBV25-1	TRBJ2-1	-	-	CASSESAALYNEQFF	TGTGCCAGCAGTGAATCAGCAGCGTTATACAATGAGCAGTTCTTC
TRBV30	TRBJ2-1	-	TRBD1	CAWSVQGGNEQFF	TGTGCCTGGAGTGTACAGGGGGGAAATGAGCAGTTCTTC
TRBV5-1	TRBJ1-1	-	-	CASSFRGRPEAFF	TGCGCCAGCAGCTTTCGGGGGAGGCCTGAAGCTTTCTTT